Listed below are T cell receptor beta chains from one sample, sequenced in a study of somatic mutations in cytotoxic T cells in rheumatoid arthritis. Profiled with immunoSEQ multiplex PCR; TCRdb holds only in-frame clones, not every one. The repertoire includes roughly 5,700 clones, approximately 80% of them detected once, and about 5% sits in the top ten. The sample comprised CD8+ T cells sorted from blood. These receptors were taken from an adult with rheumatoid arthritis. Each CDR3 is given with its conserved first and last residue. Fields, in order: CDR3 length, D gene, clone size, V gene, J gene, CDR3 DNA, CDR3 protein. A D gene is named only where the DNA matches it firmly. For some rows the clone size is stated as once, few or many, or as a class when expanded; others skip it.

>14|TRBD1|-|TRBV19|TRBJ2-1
TGTGCCAGTACAGAGTTTGACAGGGCCAATGAGCAGTTCTTC
CASTEFDRANEQFF
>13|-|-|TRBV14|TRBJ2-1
TGTGCCAGCAGCCAAACGAGAGGTGGTGAGCAGTTCTTC
CASSQTRGGEQFF
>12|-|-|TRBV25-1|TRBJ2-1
TGTGCCAGCAGTAAGAAGAGCAATGAGCAGTTCTTC
CASSKKSNEQFF
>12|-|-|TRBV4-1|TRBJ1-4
TGCGCCAGCAGCCCCGACAGCGAAAAACTGTTTTTT
CASSPDSEKLFF
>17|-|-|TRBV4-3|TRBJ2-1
TGCGCCAGCAGCCAAGATCAGGTGGAAAGCTCCTACAATGAGCAGTTCTTC
CASSQDQVESSYNEQFF
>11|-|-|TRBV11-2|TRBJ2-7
TGTGCCAGTGCCCTGGGGCACGAGCAGTACTTC
CASALGHEQYF
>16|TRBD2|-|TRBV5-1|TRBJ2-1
TGCGCCAGCAGCTTGATTTACCAGCGGGAGCTGTATGAGCAGTTCTTC
CASSLIYQRELYEQFF
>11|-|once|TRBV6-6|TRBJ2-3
TGTGCCAGCAATTTTGGCAATACGCAGTATTTT
CASNFGNTQYF
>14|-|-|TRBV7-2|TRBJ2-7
TGTGCCAGCAGCCTCGACGTGGGTCCCTACGAGCAGTACTTC
CASSLDVGPYEQYF
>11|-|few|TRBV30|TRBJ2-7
TGTGCCTGGGACCGACGGGGAGAGCAGTACTTC
CAWDRRGEQYF
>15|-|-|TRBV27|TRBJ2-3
TGTGCCAGCAGTCCTCTTGGCGGGAGCACAGATACGCAGTATTTT
CASSPLGGSTDTQYF
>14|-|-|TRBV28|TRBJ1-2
TGTGCCAGCAGTTTACGGACCCGTCTTGGCTCCTACACCTTC
CASSLRTRLGSYTF
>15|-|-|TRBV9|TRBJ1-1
TGTGCCAGCAGCGTAGGGGGTGGGCCTGGCACTGAAGCTTTCTTT
CASSVGGGPGTEAFF
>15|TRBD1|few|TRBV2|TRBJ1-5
TGTGCCAGCATGGAAGGGACAGGGGGATTTCAGCCCCAGCATTTT
CASMEGTGGFQPQHF
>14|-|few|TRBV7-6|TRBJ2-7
TGTGCCAGCAGCCCCCTGTCGGGGGCCTACGAGCAGTACTTC
CASSPLSGAYEQYF
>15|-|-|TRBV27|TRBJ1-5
TGTGCCAGCAGTCACAATACAGGGACTCCTCAGCCCCAGCATTTT
CASSHNTGTPQPQHF
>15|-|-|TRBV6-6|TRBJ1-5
TGTGCCAGCAGCTACAAAATCGATAGCAATCAGCCCCAGCATTTT
CASSYKIDSNQPQHF
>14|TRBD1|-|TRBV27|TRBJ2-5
TGTGCCAGCAGTTTGGACAGGAGAGAAGAGACCCAGTACTTC
CASSLDRREETQYF
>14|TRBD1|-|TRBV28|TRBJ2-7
TGTGCCAGCATGCCGGGACAGCGCTCCTACGAGCAGTACTTC
CASMPGQRSYEQYF
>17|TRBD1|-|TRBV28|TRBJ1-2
TGTGCCAGCAGTTTCGACAGGGGGCCCCAAGGAGTCTATGGCTACACCTTC
CASSFDRGPQGVYGYTF
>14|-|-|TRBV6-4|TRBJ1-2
TGTGCCAGCAGTACTACCGAGGGGCTGGGTGGCTACACCTTC
CASSTTEGLGGYTF
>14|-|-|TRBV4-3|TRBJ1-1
TGCGCCAGCAGCCAAGAAGCACAGTACACTGAGGCTTTCTTT
CASSQEAQYTEAFF
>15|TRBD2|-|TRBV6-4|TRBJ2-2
TGTGCCAGCAGCCCTAGCGGGACAAACACCGGGGAGCTGTTTTTT
CASSPSGTNTGELFF
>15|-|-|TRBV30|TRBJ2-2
TGTGCCTGGAACGTCGCTAGGGATTACACCGGGGAGCTGTTTTTT
CAWNVARDYTGELFF
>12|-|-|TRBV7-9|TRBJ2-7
TGTGCCAGCTCTAGTCGGTCCTACGAGCAGTACTTC
CASSSRSYEQYF
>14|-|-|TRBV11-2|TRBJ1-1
TGTGCCAGCAGCCCCCATGCCGGAGCCACTGAAGCTTTCTTT
CASSPHAGATEAFF
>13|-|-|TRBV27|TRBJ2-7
TGTGCCAGCAGTCCGGGACGGTCCTACGAGCAGTACTTC
CASSPGRSYEQYF
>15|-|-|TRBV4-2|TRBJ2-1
TGTGCCAGCAGCCTTAGGACCAACGCCTACAATGAGCAGTTCTTC
CASSLRTNAYNEQFF
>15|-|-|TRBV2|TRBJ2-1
TGTGCCAGCAAAGGAGGGTCGGAGTCCTACAATGAGCAGTTCTTC
CASKGGSESYNEQFF
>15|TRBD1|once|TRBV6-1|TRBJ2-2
TGTGCCAGCAGTGAGTGGGGACAGGGGACCGGGGAGCTGTTTTTT
CASSEWGQGTGELFF
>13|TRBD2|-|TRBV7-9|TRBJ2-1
TGTGCCAGCAGCTCCCGGGGGGGCAATGAGCAGTTCTTC
CASSSRGGNEQFF
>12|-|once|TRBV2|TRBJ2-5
TGTGCCAGCAGTGAAATGTTAAAATCCCAGTACTTC
CASSEMLKSQYF
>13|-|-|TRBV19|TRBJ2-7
TGTGCCAGTAGCCCCGGGACATCCTACGAGCAGTACTTC
CASSPGTSYEQYF
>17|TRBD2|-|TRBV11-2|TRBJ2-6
TGTGCCAGCAACCCGCGGGGGGGTCACTCTGGGGCCAACGTCCTGACTTTC
CASNPRGGHSGANVLTF
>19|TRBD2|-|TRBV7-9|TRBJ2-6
TGTGCCAGCAGCTTAAGAAGACTAGCGGAACTATCTGGGGCCAACGTCCTGACTTTC
CASSLRRLAELSGANVLTF
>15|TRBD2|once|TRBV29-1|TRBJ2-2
TGCAGCGTTGAATGGCTAGCGGGAGGTTCCGGGGAGCTGTTTTTT
CSVEWLAGGSGELFF
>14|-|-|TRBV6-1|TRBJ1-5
TGTGCCAGCAGTGAAGGATCCCTCGATCAGCCCCAGCATTTT
CASSEGSLDQPQHF
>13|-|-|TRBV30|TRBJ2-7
TGTGCCTGGAGTGTAGCACAGGGCTACGAGCAGTACTTC
CAWSVAQGYEQYF
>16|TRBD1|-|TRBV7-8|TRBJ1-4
TGTGCCAGCAGCTCGGGACAGGGGGGGGCTAATGAAAAACTGTTTTTT
CASSSGQGGANEKLFF
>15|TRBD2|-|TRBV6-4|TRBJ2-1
TGTGCCAGCAGTGAGACTAGCGGGACCTACAATGAGCAGTTCTTC
CASSETSGTYNEQFF
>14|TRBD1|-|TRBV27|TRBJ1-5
TGTGCCAGCAGGATGGACAGGGGCAATCAGCCCCAGCATTTT
CASRMDRGNQPQHF
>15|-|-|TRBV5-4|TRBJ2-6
TGTGCCAGCAGCTCTTGGATCTCTGGGGCCAACGTCCTGACTTTC
CASSSWISGANVLTF
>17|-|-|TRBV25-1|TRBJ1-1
TGTGCCAGCAGTGCAGGTGTCGGACGCACAATCTGGACTGAAGCTTTCTTT
CASSAGVGRTIWTEAFF
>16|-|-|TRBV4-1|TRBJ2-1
TGCGCCAGCAGCCAAGAGGGCAGGGGACATTACAATGAGCAGTTCTTC
CASSQEGRGHYNEQFF
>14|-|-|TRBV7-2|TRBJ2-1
TGTGCCAGCGGACCATTGAGCTCCTACAATGAGCAGTTCTTC
CASGPLSSYNEQFF